The sequence of this TCR beta chain was determined in a study of T cell repertoires in cytomegalovirus infection. Study in general: The public TCR beta signatures pointed to both CMV infection and matching HLA type. Whole-study results and caveats: Across the ex vivo response, the dominant clonotypes were HLA-C-restricted CMV-specific TCR beta clonotypes. Based on cumulative public TCR beta family frequency, carriers of CMV plus the relevant HLA were identified.

TCRdb reanalysed the reads using MiXCR and keeps one entry per CDR3 protein. The sample holds 450,000 to 600,000 distinct CDR3 sequences; 10% to 12% are singletons and the top ten take roughly 10%. This clonotype was observed at least ten times. Its antigen is not known. Germline CDR1 and CDR2: DFQATT and SNEGSKA (reference sequence). V dropped 0 bases and J dropped 4; count of bases not matched to a gene: 7. This CDR3 spans 16 amino acids. The rearrangement links TRBV20-1 to TRBJ2-1; 9 nucleotides match TRBD2. The material sequenced was PBMCs. The source is a human donor in good health (CMV status not recorded). Some clones in this sample may be carry-over from other donors' samples. The CDR3 region is CSARDYPSGTYNEQFF. CDR3 sequence (DNA): TGCAGTGCTAGAGATTACCCTAGCGGGACTTACAATGAGCAGTTCTTC.